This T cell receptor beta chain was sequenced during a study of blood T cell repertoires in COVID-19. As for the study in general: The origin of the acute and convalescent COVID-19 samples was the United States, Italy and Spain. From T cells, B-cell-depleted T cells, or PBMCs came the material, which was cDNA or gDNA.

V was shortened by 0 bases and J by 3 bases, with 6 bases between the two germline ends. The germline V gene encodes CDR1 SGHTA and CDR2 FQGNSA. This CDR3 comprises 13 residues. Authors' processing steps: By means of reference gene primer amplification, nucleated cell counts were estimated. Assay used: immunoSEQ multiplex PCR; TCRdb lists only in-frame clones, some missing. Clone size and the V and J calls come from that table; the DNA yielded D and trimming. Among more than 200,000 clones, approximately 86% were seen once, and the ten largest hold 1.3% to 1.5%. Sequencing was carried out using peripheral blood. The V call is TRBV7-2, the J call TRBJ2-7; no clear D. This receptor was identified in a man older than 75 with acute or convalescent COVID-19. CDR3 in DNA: TGTGCCAGCAGCTTAGCCGTTAGCTACGAGCAGTACTTC. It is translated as CASSLAVSYEQYF.